The T cell receptor beta chain under discussion was sequenced for a study of blood T cells in healthy people across ages. Sample-barcoded 5' priming and a J-beta primer mix drove a second PCR of about 6 to 12 cycles. TCRdb re-derived calls from the 5' RACE reads in MiXCR, one entry per CDR3 protein. The repertoire holds about 620,000 distinct CDR3 sequences, with approximately 52% as singletons. Study-level points and caveats: PBMCs that were unsorted prevented a conclusive naive versus antigen-experienced comparison.

Individuals who donated were healthy Caucasians from Russia aged roughly 6 to 90. Per-sample PBMC isolation yielded at least 7 million cells. As for this clonotype: Antigen unknown.

The germline CDR1 and CDR2 sequences are SGHRS and YFSETQ. CDR3 length: 15 amino acids. The rearrangement uses TRBV5-1 and TRBJ2-7, with 11 bases aligning to TRBD2. The DNA end is more similar to TRBJ2-5, so the J call may be wrong. The sequencing input was blood. This TCR was recovered from a woman older than 75 in good health. The chain's CDR3 is CASYRLAGFQETQYF. The CDR3 DNA reads as TGCGCCAGCTATAGACTAGCGGGATTCCAAGAGACCCAGTACTTC.